This T cell receptor (beta chain) originates from a study of patients and donors after allogeneic stem cell transplantation. The germline V and J ends were trimmed by 0 bases and 4 bases, with 10 bases remaining between them. The CDR3 spans 14 residues. Germline V gene lookup returns CDR1 SGHRS and CDR2 YFSETQ. One entry per CDR3 protein results from TCRdb running MiXCR on the RT-PCR reads. The table lists about 110,000 distinct CDR3 sequences, less than 45% of them singletons, with roughly 30% in the top ten. Sequenced input: blood, either unsorted or a sorted T cell fraction (not recorded which). The TCR was taken from a human donor who was either an allogeneic HSCT recipient or a stem cell or donor lymphocyte infusion donor (not recorded which). It is not recorded whose cells these are; they may come from a transplant donor. The chain combines TRBV5-1 with TRBJ1-2; maybe TRBD1 (6 bases). The CDR3 reads CASSLEDSPYGYTF. CDR3 in DNA: TGCGCCAGCAGCTTGGAGGACAGCCCCTATGGCTACACCTTC.